This T cell receptor (beta chain) is drawn from a study of response to subunit inactivated influenza vaccine. Study-level results: T cells newly recruited by each seasonal influenza vaccination are few, the authors suggested.

This clonotype was detected a few times. What it binds is unknown. TCRdb reanalysed the RT-PCR reads using MiXCR and keeps one entry per CDR3 protein. Of approximately 520,000 distinct CDR3 sequences in the sample, 16% were seen once. There are 14 residues in the CDR3. Trimming at V came to 0 bases and at J to 6 bases, leaving 1 base not matched to a gene. Germline lookup yields CDR1 SGHRS and CDR2 YFSETQ. The sample was CD4+ T cells sorted from PBMCs, taken around 25 months after vaccination. The sequence came from a man aged 50-75 years who received an inactivated influenza vaccine. This chain uses TRBV5-1 with TRBJ2-2; 8 bases fit TRBD2. Here the CDR3 DNA reads TGCGCCAGCAGCTTGGGAGCGGGGGCCGGGGAGCTGTTTTTT. The encoded protein is CASSLGAGAGELFF.